This T cell receptor (beta chain) was sequenced during a study of blood T cell repertoires in COVID-19. Overall study context: Some COVID-19 samples were acute and others convalescent; all came from the United States, Italy and Spain. From T cells, B-cell-depleted T cells, or PBMCs came the material, which was cDNA or gDNA.

How the authors handled the data: It was from reference gene primer amplification that nucleated cell counts were estimated. The table came from immunoSEQ multiplex PCR; TCRdb's copy has only in-frame clones and leaves some out. Clone size and the V and J calls come from that table; the DNA yielded D and trimming. The sample has under 300,000 clones, approximately 80% seen once; the top ten hold approximately 4%. This CDR3 region has 16 residues. Trimming took off 2 bases at V and 7 bases at J, with 20 bases between the two ends. The germline V gene has CDR1 ENHRY and CDR2 SYGVKD. This TCR came from a woman aged 40 to 50 with active or convalescent COVID-19. The specimen sequenced was peripheral blood. The chain joins TRBV10-3 to TRBJ1-2; D gene ambiguous. This chain's CDR3 is CAISEPSGGAAFGYTF. The DNA of the CDR3 is TGTGCCATCAGTGAGCCATCGGGAGGTGCCGCCTTTGGCTACACCTTC.